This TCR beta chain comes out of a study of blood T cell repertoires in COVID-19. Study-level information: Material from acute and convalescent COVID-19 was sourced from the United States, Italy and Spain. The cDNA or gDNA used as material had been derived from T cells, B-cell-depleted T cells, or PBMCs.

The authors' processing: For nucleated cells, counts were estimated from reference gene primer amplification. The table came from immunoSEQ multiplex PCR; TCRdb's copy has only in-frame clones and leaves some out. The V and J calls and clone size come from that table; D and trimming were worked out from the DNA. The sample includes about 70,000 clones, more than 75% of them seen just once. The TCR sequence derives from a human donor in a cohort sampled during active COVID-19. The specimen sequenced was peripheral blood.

The chain's CDR3 is CASSTNGQGFGYTF. DNA for the CDR3: TGTGCCAGCAGCACCAACGGACAGGGGTTTGGCTACACCTTC. The rearrangement uses TRBV6-5 and TRBJ1-2; 9 positions match TRBD1. The CDR3 is made up of 14 amino acids. The V gene's germline CDR1 is MNHEY and CDR2 SVGAGI. V shed 6 bases and J 7 bases; nucleotides not matched to a gene: 9.